The 10 T cell receptor beta chains below were found in one sample sequenced in a study of cytomegalovirus exposure and HLA in healthy donors. Clones were read by immunoSEQ multiplex PCR, and TCRdb kept only the in-frame ones, dropping some. Counted here are roughly 280,000 clones, 65% to 90% occurring once; the ten biggest clones make up less than 1.2%. Sequences were obtained from PBMCs. The receptors derive from a woman younger than 30 in good health and CMV-seronegative.

This clone was found a few times. The gene calls are TRBV19 and TRBJ2-2; D remains unclear. This CDR3 has 13 residues. Germline V CDR1 and CDR2: LNHDA, SQIVND (reference sequence). V was cut by 5 bases and J by 0 bases, with 4 bases left in between. The CDR3 bases are TGTGCCAGTAGTCCCGCGAACACCGGGGAGCTGTTTTTT. As protein: CASSPANTGELFF.

This clone was recorded once. The genes are TRBV15 and TRBJ1-4, with D perhaps matching TRBD1 (6 bases). Trimming took 5 bases from V and 4 from J, leaving 14 bases between them. Per the germline V gene, CDR1 is LNHNV and CDR2 is YYDKDF (reference sequence). This CDR3 comprises 15 residues. CDR3: CATSGGTGFNEKLFF. CDR3 DNA sequence: TGTGCCACCAGCGGGGGCACAGGCTTTAATGAAAAACTGTTTTTT.

V gene TRBV18 combines with J gene TRBJ2-5; 12 bases map to TRBD1. Germline V gene data show CDR1 as KGHSH and CDR2 as LQKENI. The junction had 7 bases not matched to a gene; V was cut back by 2 bases and J by 3 bases. The CDR3 runs to 17 residues. The CDR3 loop is CASSPTGQGAVEETQYF. The CDR3 nucleotides are TGTGCCAGCTCACCAACGGGACAGGGGGCTGTTGAAGAGACCCAGTACTTC.

The gene calls are TRBV6-1 and TRBJ2-2; 8 positions agree with TRBD1. CDR1 MNHNS and CDR2 SASEGT come from the germline V gene. The CDR3 has 15 residues. The trim removed 6 bases at V and 7 bases at J, leaving 10 bases unmatched. The CDR3 loop reads CASRALRTGHGELFF. For the CDR3, the DNA is TGTGCCAGCAGGGCTTTGAGGACAGGGCACGGGGAGCTGTTTTTT.

J is TRBJ2-3 and V is TRBV10-3; 7 bases line up with TRBD1. The CDR3 contains 13 residues. After removal of 11 bases from V and 2 bases from J, the junction contained 7 bases not matched to a gene. Germline CDR1 and CDR2: ENHRY and SYGVKD. CDR3 DNA: TGTGCCGTAACGGGACAGTCCACAGATACGCAGTATTTT. This gives the protein CAVTGQSTDTQYF.

The rearrangement links TRBV5-1 to TRBJ1-1; D might be TRBD1 (5 bases). Trimming shortened V by 5 bases and J by 4 bases, and 18 bases separated the two germline ends. Germline V CDR1 and CDR2: SGHRS, YFSETQ. This CDR3 comprises 15 residues. The CDR3 nucleotides are TGCGCCAGCAGTTCTCGACCGGGACTGCTCACTGAAGCTTTCTTT. Protein sequence: CASSSRPGLLTEAFF.

The chain has TRBV5-1 and TRBJ1-5; D is ambiguous. Germline lookup yields CDR1 SGHRS and CDR2 YFSETQ. Trimming took 0 bases from V and 4 from J, leaving 5 bases between them. The CDR3 runs 13 residues. CDR3: CASSLAVNQPQHF. For the CDR3, the DNA is TGCGCCAGCAGCTTGGCGGTTAATCAGCCCCAGCATTTT. Drawing the rest from reference TRBV5-1 and TRBJ1-5, the complete variable domain is KAGVTQTPRYLIKTRGQQVTLSCSPISGHRSVSWYQQTPGQGLQFLFEYFSETQRNKGNFPGRFSGRQFSNSRSEMNVSTLELGDSALYLCASSLAVNQPQHFGDGTRLSIL.

The V gene is TRBV13, the J gene TRBJ1-4; 8 positions match TRBD1. Germline V CDR1 and CDR2: PRHDT, FYEKMQ (reference sequence). There are 14 residues in the CDR3. V shed 5 bases, J shed 8 bases, and the junction held 7 bases outside the gene matches. The DNA of the CDR3 is TGTGCCAGCAGCCCAATCGGACAGGGCGAAAAACTGTTTTTT. It codes for CASSPIGQGEKLFF.

The DNA for the CDR3 is TGTGCCAGCAGTGACAGGCGTCCGGTCGCTGAAGCTTTCTTT. This encodes CASSDRRPVAEAFF. The chain joins TRBV6-1 to TRBJ1-1; no firm D call. This CDR3 region has 14 residues. The germline CDR1 and CDR2 sequences are MNHNS and SASEGT. V was cut by 3 bases and J by 6 bases, with 14 bases left in between.

The chain carries TRBV2 and TRBJ2-3, with a tentative D call TRBD2 (6 bases). The V and J ends lost 6 bases and 1 base respectively, with 14 bases between them. This CDR3 comprises 15 residues. Germline V CDR1 and CDR2: SNHLY, FYNNEI. The CDR3 protein is CASREGSMGTDTQYF. As DNA, the CDR3 is TGTGCCAGCAGGGAGGGGAGTATGGGCACAGATACGCAGTATTTT.